The clone carrying this T cell receptor beta chain was observed at least ten times. Antigen specificity is unknown. The data are from a study of T cells after yellow fever vaccination. Across the study: It was SMART-Seq v4 Ultra Low Input that prepared the fractions with low cell numbers. General observations from the study: Once the booster was given, most primary-vaccination clones reappeared, at about 96% for CD4 and over 75% for CD8. Weaker overall was a secondary response that nonetheless peaked faster, on day 5 versus 15. Contamination of FACS-sorted repertoires by abundant clonotypes from the bulk population could occur.

In TCRdb, the 5' RACE reads were re-called with MiXCR into one record per CDR3 protein. The sample shows around 300,000 distinct CDR3 sequences, approximately 4.3% of them seen only once. This clonotype was obtained from a man between 18 and 35 years old who received the YFV17D yellow fever vaccine. The specimen comprised PBMCs, sampled 15 days after the yellow fever booster vaccination.

CDR3 coding DNA: TGTGCCAGCCTGGCAGCAGGGCCCGGAGCCCAGTACTTC. Its translation: CASLAAGPGAQYF. The chain uses TRBV7-2 and TRBJ2-5; D may be TRBD1 (5 bases). Trimming took 8 bases from V and 9 from J, leaving 19 bases between them. CDR1 and CDR2 from the germline V gene are SGHTA and FQGNSA. The CDR3 is 13 residues long.